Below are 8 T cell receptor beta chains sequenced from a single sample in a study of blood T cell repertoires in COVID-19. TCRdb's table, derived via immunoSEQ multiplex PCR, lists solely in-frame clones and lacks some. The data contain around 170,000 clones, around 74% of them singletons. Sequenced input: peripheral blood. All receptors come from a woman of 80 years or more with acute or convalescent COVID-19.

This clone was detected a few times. The CDR3 nucleotides are TGTGCCAGCAGCTCGGACAGGGGGCTTTCTCGCGCTGGAAACACCATATATTTT. Protein sequence: CASSSDRGLSRAGNTIYF. The rearrangement joins TRBV7-2 to TRBJ1-3; TRBD1 matches 11 bases. V shed 4 bases and J 2 bases; nucleotides not matched to a gene: 10. Germline CDR1 reads SGHTA; CDR2 reads FQGNSA. CDR3 length: 18 amino acids.

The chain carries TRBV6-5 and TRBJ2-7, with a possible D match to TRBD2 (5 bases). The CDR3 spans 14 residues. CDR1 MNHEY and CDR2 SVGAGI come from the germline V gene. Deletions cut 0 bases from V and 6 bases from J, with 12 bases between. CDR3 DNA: TGTGCCAGCAGTTACTCGCCCGGGAAGGGCGAGCAGTACTTC. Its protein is CASSYSPGKGEQYF.

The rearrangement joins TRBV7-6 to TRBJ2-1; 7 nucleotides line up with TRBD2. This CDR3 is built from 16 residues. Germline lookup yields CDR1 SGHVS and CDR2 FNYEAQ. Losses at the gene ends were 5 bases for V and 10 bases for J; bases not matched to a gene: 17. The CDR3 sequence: CASSPTGSGPAGEQFF. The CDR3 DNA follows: TGTGCCAGCAGCCCGACGGGTAGCGGGCCGGCGGGGGAGCAGTTCTTC.

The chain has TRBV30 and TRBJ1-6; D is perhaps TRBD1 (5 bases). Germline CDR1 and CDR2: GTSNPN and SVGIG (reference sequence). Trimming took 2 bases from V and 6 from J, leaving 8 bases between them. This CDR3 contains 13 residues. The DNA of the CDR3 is TGTGCCTGGAGTCGGACAAGTAATTCACCCCTCCACTTT. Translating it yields CAWSRTSNSPLHF.

CDR3 residues: CASSPPTGGMNTEAFF. The CDR3 DNA follows: TGTGCCAGCTCACCACCGACAGGGGGAATGAACACTGAAGCTTTCTTT. This rearrangement joins TRBV18 to TRBJ1-1; TRBD1 matches at 9 bases. V lost 0 bases to trimming and J lost 0 bases; unmatched junction nucleotides: 2. The germline V gene has CDR1 KGHSH and CDR2 LQKENI. The CDR3 runs 16 residues. The entire variable domain, with the rest obtained from reference TRBV18 and TRBJ1-1, is as follows: NAGVMQNPRHLVRRRGQEARLRCSPMKGHSHVYWYRQLPEEGLKFMVYLQKENIIDESGMPKERFSAEFPKEGPSILRIQQVVRGDSAAYFCASSPPTGGMNTEAFFGQGTRLTVV.

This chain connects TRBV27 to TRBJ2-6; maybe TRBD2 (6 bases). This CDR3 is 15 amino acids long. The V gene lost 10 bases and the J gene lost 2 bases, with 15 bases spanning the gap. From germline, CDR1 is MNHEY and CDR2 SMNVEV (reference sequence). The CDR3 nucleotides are TGTGCCACCCGGGACTTTGCTACTGGGGCCAACGTCCTGACTTTC. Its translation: CATRDFATGANVLTF.

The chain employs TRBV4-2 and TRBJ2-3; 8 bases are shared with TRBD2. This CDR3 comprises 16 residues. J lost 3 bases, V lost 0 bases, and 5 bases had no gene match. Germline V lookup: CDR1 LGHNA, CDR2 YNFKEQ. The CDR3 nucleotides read TGTGCCAGCAGCCAAGACTCACTAGCGGAGACAGATACGCAGTATTTT. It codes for CASSQDSLAETDTQYF.

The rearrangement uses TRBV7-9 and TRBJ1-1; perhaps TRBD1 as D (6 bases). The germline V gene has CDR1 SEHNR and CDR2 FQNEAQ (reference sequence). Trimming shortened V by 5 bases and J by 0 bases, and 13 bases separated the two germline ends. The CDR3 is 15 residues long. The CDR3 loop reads CASSLQGPLNTEAFF. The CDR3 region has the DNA TGTGCCAGCAGCCTACAGGGCCCCCTGAACACTGAAGCTTTCTTT. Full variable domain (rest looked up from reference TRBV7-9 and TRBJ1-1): DTGVSQNPRHKITKRGQNVTFRCDPISEHNRLYWYRQTLGQGPEFLTYFQNEAQLEKSRLLSDRFSAERPKGSFSTLEIQRTEQGDSAMYLCASSLQGPLNTEAFFGQGTRLTVV.